This record looks at one T cell receptor beta chain sequence and its context. This clonotype was detected only a few times. What antigen it recognizes has not been identified. The sample holds no much larger clone one base away, and base qualities are not on file. This specimen comes from a study of T cells after yellow fever vaccination (dated by TCRdb to between 2018 and 2020). For the study in its entirety: Libraries from fractions with low cell numbers were prepared with the SMART-Seq v4 Ultra Low Input RNA kit. The cohort comprised two healthy male donors, one aged 18 to 30 and one aged 30 to 40 years. Blood was collected at multiple timepoints before and after primary and secondary immunization, and bulk PBMC replicates and cell subsets were isolated. To track T-cell clones before and after primary and booster YFV17D yellow fever vaccination, bulk TCR alpha and beta repertoires were sequenced longitudinally.

Taken with the paper, the label for treatment or condition translates to: live attenuated yellow fever vaccine strain. Two biological replicates of bulk PBMCs were collected at each blood-draw timepoint. PBMCs were isolated from peripheral blood using a standard Ficoll-Paque protocol. RNA was extracted with TriZol from bulk PBMCs, CD4 and CD8 fractions, and dextramer-positive and dextramer-negative fractions. From its cysteine to its phenylalanine, the CDR3 spans 15 amino acids. Here the CDR3 DNA is all that survives: 45 bases in frame from base 1. The V end gives up 5 bases and the J end 3 bases, leaving 6 bases in the junction not matched to a gene. The germline V gene supplies CDR1 SGHTA and CDR2 FQGNSA. Study-wide conclusions, independent of this receptor: Compared with the primary T-cell response, the secondary T-cell response was weaker but faster, peaking on day 5 rather than day 15. A small fraction of clonotypes showed up in both the CD4 and CD8 compartments, probably as a result of convergent recombination. After the booster, most of the clones that had expanded following primary vaccination were detected again (almost 98% of CD4 and 88% of CD8), which suggests that memory was broadly maintained. Computational filtering was needed because FACS-sorted repertoires could contain abundant contaminating clonotypes from the bulk population. Only a couple of donors were included in the study, so the extent to which the findings can be generalized is limited.

TCR cDNA was synthesized by 5'RACE template switching, which introduced a universal primer site and unique molecular identifiers. cDNA synthesis was primed from both the TCR alpha and TCR beta constant segments. Library amplification involved two PCR steps, and the second step added sample barcodes and sequencing adapters. Sequencing of libraries was done on Illumina HiSeq 2500 (2x100 bp) or NovaSeq (2x150 bp). The authors' pipeline ran thus. Demultiplexing of reads and collapsing into UMI consensus sequences were performed with MIGEC, and V(D)J alignment was carried out with MiXCR. Using edgeR on replicate PBMC samples, clonotypes were called vaccine-responding if FDR was below 0.01 and the log2 fold change was above 5 up to day 15. Each bulk clonotype received a CD4 or CD8 identity based on whether the sequenced CD4 or CD8 repertoire contained that clonotype at higher abundance. Clones were called with MiXCR by TCRdb after fastp trimmed the public reads at Q25, and only in-frame beta chains were retained. For every CDR3 protein sequence, its rows merge into one entry that carries the most common genes and DNA. In this record, the V and J calls reflect TCRdb's handling and not the investigators' own analysis. For this sample there are hundreds of thousands of distinct CDR3 sequences; 9% to 15% appear just once. Of the sample, 15% is held by the ten largest clones.

The sample here was PBMCs, taken on the day of the yellow fever booster vaccination. This receptor was obtained from a man in his thirties or forties who received the YFV17D yellow fever vaccine. The chain links TRBV7-2 with TRBJ2-1; a stretch of 8 junction bases matches TRBD2. In nucleotide form, the sequence is TGTGCCAGCAGCCCCCCGGCGGGAGGCTACAATGAGCAGTTCTTC. Its protein reads: CASSPPAGGYNEQFF.